Given below is one T cell receptor beta chain in context. Its antigen remains unknown. The sample is drawn from a study of cytomegalovirus exposure and HLA in healthy donors. The primer mix had 60 Vbeta and 13 Jbeta primers. Repertoires were generated with immunoSEQ multiplex PCR, while TCRdb's copy carries only in-frame clones and drops some. The sample yields some 120,000 clones, 60% to 85% seen once. General study points: The study flagged some 170 TCR beta chains as cytomegalovirus-associated.

Trimming shortened V by 4 bases and J by 9 bases, and 10 bases separated the two germline ends. The CDR3 loop spans 11 amino acids. Germline V gene lookup returns CDR1 SNHLY and CDR2 FYNNEI. The rearrangement joins TRBV2 to TRBJ2-7; D gene uncertain. This clonotype was obtained from a man aged 25-45 years in good health and CMV-seronegative. Sequencing was carried out using PBMCs. DNA for the CDR3: TGTGCCAGCAGTGCCAACGAGAGGCAGTACTTC. Translated, it gives CASSANERQYF.